These T cell receptor beta chains were read from a single sample in a study of T cell responses to AZD1222 COVID-19 vaccine. Assay used: immunoSEQ multiplex PCR; TCRdb lists only in-frame clones, some missing. Of about 160,000 clones in the sample, roughly 90% were seen once. The sample here was peripheral blood, taken on day 0 of AZD1222 vaccination. These receptors originate from an adult in good health. Each CDR3 is given with its conserved first and last residue. A D gene is named only where the DNA matches it firmly. Rows give clone size only sometimes, using once, few, many, or a class for an expanded clone.

>few|-|TRBV6-1|TRBJ1-5
CASSEGWKEPQHF
TGTGCCAGCAGTGAAGGGTGGAAGGAGCCCCAGCATTTT
>-|-|TRBV11-3|TRBJ2-3
CASSLEGTDTQYF
TGTGCCAGCAGCCTCGAGGGGACAGATACGCAGTATTTT
>-|-|TRBV11-3|TRBJ2-1
CASSLGGSVDEQFF
TGTGCCAGCAGCTTAGGGGGTAGCGTCGATGAGCAGTTCTTC
>once|-|TRBV28|TRBJ2-1
CASSPVQGLGEQFF
TGTGCCAGCAGTCCTGTACAGGGCCTTGGTGAGCAGTTCTTC
>-|TRBD1|TRBV23-1|TRBJ1-1
CASGTVNTEAFF
TGCGCCAGCGGGACAGTGAACACTGAAGCTTTCTTT
>-|-|TRBV18|TRBJ2-1
CASSFKNRDPSYNEQFF
TGTGCCAGCTCATTCAAAAACAGGGACCCTTCCTACAATGAGCAGTTCTTC
>-|-|TRBV7-2|TRBJ1-2
CASSPANYGYTF
TGTGCCAGCAGTCCGGCAAACTATGGCTACACCTTC
>-|-|TRBV4-3|TRBJ1-2
CASSQDSGAGRYGYTF
TGCGCCAGCAGCCAAGATTCAGGGGCAGGAAGATATGGCTACACCTTC
>-|-|TRBV28|TRBJ1-1
CASSPHTGLNTEAFF
TGTGCCAGCAGCCCACACACAGGGTTGAACACTGAAGCTTTCTTT
>-|TRBD1|TRBV24-1|TRBJ1-2
CATSDTGGAGGYTF
TGTGCCACCAGCGATACAGGGGGCGCCGGGGGCTACACCTTC
>-|-|TRBV4-2|TRBJ2-3
CASSQEATDTQYF
TGTGCCAGCAGCCAAGAAGCCACAGATACGCAGTATTTT
>-|TRBD1|TRBV19|TRBJ1-4
CASSGTGATNEKLFF
TGTGCCAGTTCCGGGACAGGGGCAACTAATGAAAAACTGTTTTTT
>few|-|TRBV24-1|TRBJ1-4
CATSVGAGDKLFF
TGTGCCACCAGTGTCGGGGCTGGGGATAAACTGTTTTTT
>-|-|TRBV2|TRBJ2-7
CASEDILSYEQYF
TGTGCCAGCGAAGACATCCTCTCCTACGAGCAGTACTTC
>-|-|TRBV5-1|TRBJ2-3
CASSLTLSSWYF
TGCGCCAGCAGCTTGACCCTCAGTTCCTGGTATTTT
>-|-|TRBV7-9|TRBJ1-6
CASSPNDAGYNSPLHF
TGTGCCAGCAGCCCAAACGACGCAGGCTATAATTCACCCCTCCACTTT
>-|TRBD2|TRBV19|TRBJ2-1
CATNSEMAGGGEQFF
TGTGCCACCAATAGTGAGATGGCGGGAGGAGGTGAGCAGTTCTTC
>-|-|TRBV3-1/TRBV3-2|TRBJ1-2
CASSPSRRTPRKGYTF
TGTGCCAGCAGCCCGTCACGGCGGACTCCTAGAAAGGGCTACACCTTC
>-|-|TRBV2|TRBJ1-3
CASSEGGNTIYF
TGTGCCAGCAGTGAAGGTGGAAACACCATATATTTT
>once|TRBD2|TRBV29-1|TRBJ2-2
CSAQGVAGDTGELFF
TGCAGCGCTCAGGGAGTAGCGGGGGACACCGGGGAGCTGTTTTTT
>-|TRBD1|TRBV7-2|TRBJ2-2
CASRATGGSRTGELFF
TGTGCCAGCAGGGCAACAGGGGGCTCGCGAACCGGGGAGCTGTTTTTT
>-|-|TRBV14|TRBJ2-7
CASSQEWPRTYEQYF
TGTGCCAGCAGCCAAGAGTGGCCCAGAACCTACGAGCAGTACTTC
>-|-|TRBV19|TRBJ2-1
CASSLGYRVGEQFF
TGTGCCAGTAGTCTGGGGTATCGAGTGGGTGAGCAGTTCTTC
>-|TRBD2|TRBV28|TRBJ2-5
CASSFLAGGSKTQYF
TGTGCCAGCAGTTTCCTAGCGGGGGGTTCAAAGACCCAGTACTTC
>-|-|TRBV28|TRBJ2-7
CASSETSYEQYF
TGTGCCAGCAGTGAGACTAGCTACGAGCAGTACTTC
>-|-|TRBV21-1|TRBJ1-6
CASSKFIGTGTISSYNSPLHF
TGTGCCAGCAGCAAGTTTATCGGGACAGGGACTATAAGCTCCTATAATTCACCCCTCCACTTT
>-|-|TRBV9|TRBJ2-2
CASSEGPAPSTGELFF
TGTGCCAGCAGCGAGGGGCCAGCACCCTCCACCGGGGAGCTGTTTTTT
>-|-|TRBV7-9|TRBJ1-1
CASSPRRGVAEAFF
TGTGCCAGCAGCCCCCGAAGGGGAGTCGCTGAAGCTTTCTTT
>-|TRBD1|TRBV10-3|TRBJ1-2
CASRKWDSEGDGYTF
TGTGCCAGCCGCAAATGGGACAGTGAGGGAGATGGCTACACCTTC
>-|-|TRBV5-1|TRBJ1-4
CASSRMGQGNEKLFF
TGCGCCAGCAGCCGTATGGGGCAGGGTAATGAAAAACTGTTTTTT
>-|-|TRBV11-2|TRBJ1-1
CASSLFEGYTEAFF
TGTGCCAGCAGCTTATTCGAGGGGTACACTGAAGCTTTCTTT
>once|-|TRBV6-5|TRBJ2-3
CASSNSARTDTQYF
TGTGCCAGCAGCAATTCCGCGAGAACAGATACGCAGTATTTT
>-|-|TRBV6-5|TRBJ1-5
CASSSGGGGNQPQHF
TGTGCCAGCAGTTCCGGGGGGGGCGGCAATCAGCCCCAGCATTTT
>-|TRBD1|TRBV7-2|TRBJ1-5
CASSIRTGDQPQHF
TGTGCCAGCAGCATAAGGACAGGGGATCAGCCCCAGCATTTT
>-|TRBD2|TRBV2|TRBJ2-3
CASSELLAGGTDTQYF
TGTGCCAGCAGTGAATTGTTAGCGGGGGGCACGGATACGCAGTATTTT
>-|-|TRBV25-1|TRBJ2-1
CASSYSTGWGRNEQFF
TGTGCCAGCAGTTATTCAACGGGTTGGGGCCGCAATGAGCAGTTCTTC
>-|TRBD1|TRBV15|TRBJ2-7
CATSRDWTGGWGEQYF
TGTGCCACCAGCAGAGATTGGACAGGGGGCTGGGGCGAGCAGTACTTC
>-|TRBD2|TRBV10-2|TRBJ2-3
CASREAGGRQDTQYF
TGCGCCAGCCGTGAAGCGGGGGGGCGTCAAGATACGCAGTATTTT
>-|TRBD1|TRBV24-1|TRBJ1-2
CATSDDRGLLGYGYTF
TGTGCCACCAGTGATGACAGGGGGCTATTAGGGTATGGCTACACCTTC
>-|-|TRBV5-4|TRBJ2-1
CASSLGFSGGFNEQFF
TGTGCCAGCAGCTTGGGTTTTTCGGGCGGCTTCAATGAGCAGTTCTTC
>-|-|TRBV9|TRBJ1-6
CASAQGHHNSPLHF
TGTGCCAGCGCCCAGGGACATCATAATTCACCCCTCCACTTT
>-|TRBD1|TRBV10-3|TRBJ1-3
CARGQDRNTIYF
TGTGCCAGAGGACAGGATAGAAACACCATATATTTT
>-|-|TRBV5-1|TRBJ2-2
CASSLSINTGELFF
TGCGCCAGCAGCTTGTCGATAAACACCGGGGAGCTGTTTTTT
>-|-|TRBV21-1|TRBJ1-5
CASSKKDRGCVDQPQHF
TGTGCCAGCAGCAAGAAAGACAGGGGATGTGTAGATCAGCCCCAGCATTTT
>-|-|TRBV11-3|TRBJ1-6
CASSLGQYNSPLHF
TGTGCCAGCAGCTTAGGCCAATATAATTCACCCCTCCACTTT
>-|-|TRBV6-2/TRBV6-3|TRBJ1-1
CASSYLEIRRAEAFF
TGTGCCAGCAGTTACCTTGAGATCCGACGGGCTGAAGCTTTCTTT
>few|TRBD1|TRBV9|TRBJ1-6
CASSVGGYRGPSSPLHF
TGTGCCAGCAGCGTAGGGGGATACAGGGGGCCAAGTTCACCCCTCCACTTT
>-|-|TRBV28|TRBJ2-1
CASRPGWAAISYNEQFF
TGTGCCAGCAGACCAGGTTGGGCGGCGATTTCCTACAATGAGCAGTTCTTC
>-|-|TRBV30|TRBJ1-2
CAWSVPGQRHGYTF
TGTGCCTGGAGTGTACCGGGCCAACGGCATGGCTACACCTTC
>-|TRBD1|TRBV9|TRBJ1-6
CASSDTGTGHSPLHF
TGTGCCAGCAGCGACACCGGGACAGGGCATTCACCCCTCCACTTT
>-|TRBD1|TRBV12-5|TRBJ2-1
CASGLDRGSPVNTEQFF
TGTGCTAGTGGTTTGGACAGGGGGTCGCCCGTCAATACGGAGCAGTTCTTC
>once|-|TRBV2|TRBJ1-6
CASSVNSPLHF
TGTGCCAGCAGTGTAAATTCACCCCTCCACTTT
>-|-|TRBV9|TRBJ2-3
CASSVLGGSELDTQYF
TGTGCCAGCAGCGTCCTTGGGGGCAGCGAGCTTGATACGCAGTATTTT
>-|-|TRBV6-2/TRBV6-3|TRBJ1-2
CASSYSRGAGGYTF
TGTGCCAGCAGTTACTCGAGAGGGGCAGGTGGCTACACCTTC